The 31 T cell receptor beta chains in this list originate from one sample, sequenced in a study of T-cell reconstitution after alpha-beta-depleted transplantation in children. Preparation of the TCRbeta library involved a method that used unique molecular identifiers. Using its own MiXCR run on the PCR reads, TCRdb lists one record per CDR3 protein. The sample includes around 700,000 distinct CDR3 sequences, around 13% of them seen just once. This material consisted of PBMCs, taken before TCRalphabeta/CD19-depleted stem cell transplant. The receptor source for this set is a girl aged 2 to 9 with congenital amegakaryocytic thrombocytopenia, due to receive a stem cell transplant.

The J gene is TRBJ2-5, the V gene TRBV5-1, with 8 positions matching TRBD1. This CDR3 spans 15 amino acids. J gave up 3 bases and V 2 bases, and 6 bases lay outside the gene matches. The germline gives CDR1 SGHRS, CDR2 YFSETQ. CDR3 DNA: TGCGCCAGCAGCTTAGGGGACAGGAGAAAAGAGACCCAGTACTTC. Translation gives CASSLGDRRKETQYF.

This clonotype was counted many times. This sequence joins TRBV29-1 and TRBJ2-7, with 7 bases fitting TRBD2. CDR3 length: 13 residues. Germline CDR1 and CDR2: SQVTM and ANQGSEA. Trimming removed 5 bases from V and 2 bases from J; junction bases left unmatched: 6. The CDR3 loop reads CSVQAGVPYEQYF. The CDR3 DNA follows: TGCAGCGTTCAGGCGGGGGTTCCCTACGAGCAGTACTTC.

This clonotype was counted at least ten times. Here the CDR3 DNA reads TGTGCCAGCAGACTAAGACTAAGTGGCTACACCTTC. Translation gives CASRLRLSGYTF. The V call is TRBV12-3 or TRBV12-4, the J call TRBJ1-2; D not certain. This CDR3 is built from 12 residues. Trimming cost V 6 bases and J 7 bases, with 12 bases left between them.

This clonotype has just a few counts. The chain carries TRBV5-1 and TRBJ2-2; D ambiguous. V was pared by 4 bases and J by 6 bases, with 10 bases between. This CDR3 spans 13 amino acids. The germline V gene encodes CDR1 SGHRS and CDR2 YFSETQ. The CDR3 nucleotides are TGCGCCAGCAGCCTATTACTGGCCGGGGAGCTGTTTTTT. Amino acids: CASSLLLAGELFF.

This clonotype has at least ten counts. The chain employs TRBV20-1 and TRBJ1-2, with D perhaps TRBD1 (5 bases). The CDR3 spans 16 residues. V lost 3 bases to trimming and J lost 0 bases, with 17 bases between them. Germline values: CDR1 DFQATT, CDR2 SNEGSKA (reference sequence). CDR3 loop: CSASPPDSKANYGYTF. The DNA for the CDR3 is TGCAGTGCTAGTCCCCCCGACAGTAAAGCTAACTATGGCTACACCTTC.

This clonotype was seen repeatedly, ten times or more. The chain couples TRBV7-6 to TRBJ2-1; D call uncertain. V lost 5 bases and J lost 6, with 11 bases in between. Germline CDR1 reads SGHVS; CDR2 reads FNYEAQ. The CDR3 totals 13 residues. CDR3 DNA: TGTGCCAGCAGCCCCGGGCGGATCAATGAGCAGTTCTTC. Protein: CASSPGRINEQFF. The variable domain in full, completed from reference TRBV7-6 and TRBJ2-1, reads GAGVSQSPRYKVTKRGQDVALRCDPISGHVSLYWYRQALGQGPEFLTYFNYEAQQDKSGLPNDRFSAERPEGSISTLTIQRTEQRDSAMYRCASSPGRINEQFFGPGTRLTVL.

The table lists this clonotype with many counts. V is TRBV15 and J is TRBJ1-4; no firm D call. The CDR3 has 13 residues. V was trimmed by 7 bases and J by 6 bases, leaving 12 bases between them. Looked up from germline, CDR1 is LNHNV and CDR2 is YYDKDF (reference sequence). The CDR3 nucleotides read TGTGCCACCATGCTACCGTCTCATGAAAAACTGTTTTTT. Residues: CATMLPSHEKLFF.

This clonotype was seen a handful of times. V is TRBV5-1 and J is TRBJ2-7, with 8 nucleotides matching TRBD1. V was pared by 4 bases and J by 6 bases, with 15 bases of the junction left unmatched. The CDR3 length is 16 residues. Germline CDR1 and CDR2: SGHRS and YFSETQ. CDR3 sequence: CASSQNTGTGGFEQYF. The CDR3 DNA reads TGCGCCAGCAGCCAAAACACCGGGACAGGAGGGTTCGAGCAGTACTTC.

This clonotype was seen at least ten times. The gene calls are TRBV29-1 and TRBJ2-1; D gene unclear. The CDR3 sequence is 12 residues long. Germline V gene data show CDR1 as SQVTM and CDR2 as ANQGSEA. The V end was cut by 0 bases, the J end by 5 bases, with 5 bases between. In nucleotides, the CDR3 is TGCAGCGTTGAAGACAATAACAATGAGCAGTTCTTC. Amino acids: CSVEDNNNEQFF.

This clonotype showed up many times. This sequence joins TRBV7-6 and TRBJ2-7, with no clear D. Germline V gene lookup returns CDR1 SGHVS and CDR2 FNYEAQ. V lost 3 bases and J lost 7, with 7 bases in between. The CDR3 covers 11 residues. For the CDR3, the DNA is TGTGCCAGCAGCTTTAATACTGAGCAGTACTTC. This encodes CASSFNTEQYF.

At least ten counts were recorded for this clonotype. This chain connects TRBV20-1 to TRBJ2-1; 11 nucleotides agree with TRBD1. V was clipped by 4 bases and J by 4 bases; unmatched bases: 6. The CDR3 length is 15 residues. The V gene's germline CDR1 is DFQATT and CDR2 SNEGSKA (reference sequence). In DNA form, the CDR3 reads TGCAGTGCTACTCACCGGGACAGGGGGTACAATGAGCAGTTCTTC. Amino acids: CSATHRDRGYNEQFF.

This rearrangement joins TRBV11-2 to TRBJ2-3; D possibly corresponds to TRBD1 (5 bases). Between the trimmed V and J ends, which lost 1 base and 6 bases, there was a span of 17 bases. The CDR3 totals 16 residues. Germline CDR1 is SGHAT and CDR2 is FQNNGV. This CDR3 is CASSLGFQTVKDTQYF. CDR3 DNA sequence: TGTGCCAGCAGCTTAGGTTTCCAGACAGTGAAGGATACGCAGTATTTT.

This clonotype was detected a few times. The CDR3 sequence: CASSPGLVSEQYF. The CDR3 nucleotides are TGTGCCAGCAGCCCTGGACTAGTCTCCGAGCAGTACTTC. V usage is TRBV28 and J usage is TRBJ2-7, with 7 bases matching TRBD2. With V trimmed by 6 bases and J by 6 bases, 8 bases remained unmatched. The length of the CDR3 is 13 residues. Germline V CDR1 and CDR2: MDHEN, SYDVKM. The whole variable domain, filled in from reference TRBV28 and TRBJ2-7, reads DVKVTQSSRYLVKRTGEKVFLECVQDMDHENMFWYRQDPGLGLRLIYFSYDVKMKEKGDIPEGYSVSREKKERFSLILESASTNQTSMYLCASSPGLVSEQYFGPGTRLTVT.

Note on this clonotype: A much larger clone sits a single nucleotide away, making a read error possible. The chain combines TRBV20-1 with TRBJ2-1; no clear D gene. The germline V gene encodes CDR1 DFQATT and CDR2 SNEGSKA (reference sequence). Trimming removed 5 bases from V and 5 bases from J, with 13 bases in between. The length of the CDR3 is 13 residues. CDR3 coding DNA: TGCAGTGCTGGTAGGACGCAAAACAATGAGCAGTTCTTC. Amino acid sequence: CSAGRTQNNEQFF.

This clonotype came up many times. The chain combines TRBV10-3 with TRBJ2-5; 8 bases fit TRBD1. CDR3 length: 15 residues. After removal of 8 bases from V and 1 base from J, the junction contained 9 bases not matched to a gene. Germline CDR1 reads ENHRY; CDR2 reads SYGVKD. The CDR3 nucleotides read TGTGCCATCGATAGCCGGGACAGGACCCAAGAGACCCAGTACTTC. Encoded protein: CAIDSRDRTQETQYF.

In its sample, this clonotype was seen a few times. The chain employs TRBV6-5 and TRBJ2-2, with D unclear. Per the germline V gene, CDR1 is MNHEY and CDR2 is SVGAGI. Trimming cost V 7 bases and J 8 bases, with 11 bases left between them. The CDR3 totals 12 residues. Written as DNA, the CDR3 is TGTGCCAGCACGGCCCCCGGGGGGGAGCTGTTTTTT. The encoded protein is CASTAPGGELFF.

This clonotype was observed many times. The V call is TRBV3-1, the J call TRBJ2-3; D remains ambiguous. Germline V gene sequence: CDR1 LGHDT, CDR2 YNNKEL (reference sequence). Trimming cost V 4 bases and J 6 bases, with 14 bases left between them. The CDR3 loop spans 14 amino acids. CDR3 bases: TGTGCCAGCAGCCGGTCTCAATTGGCTGATACGCAGTATTTT. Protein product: CASSRSQLADTQYF.

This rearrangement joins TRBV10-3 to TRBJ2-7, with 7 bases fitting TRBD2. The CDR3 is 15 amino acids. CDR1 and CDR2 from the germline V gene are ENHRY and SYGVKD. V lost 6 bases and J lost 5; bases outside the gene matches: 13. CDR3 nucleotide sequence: TGTGCCATCAGCAGGACTAGTTTTGGTTTGAACGAGCAGTACTTC. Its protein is CAISRTSFGLNEQYF.

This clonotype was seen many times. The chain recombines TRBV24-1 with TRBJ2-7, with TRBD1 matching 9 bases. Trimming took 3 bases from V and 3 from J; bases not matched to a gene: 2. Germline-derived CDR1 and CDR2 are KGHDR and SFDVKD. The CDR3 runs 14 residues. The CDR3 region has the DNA TGTGCCACCAGTGATCCGGGACAGGGCTACGAGCAGTACTTC. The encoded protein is CATSDPGQGYEQYF.

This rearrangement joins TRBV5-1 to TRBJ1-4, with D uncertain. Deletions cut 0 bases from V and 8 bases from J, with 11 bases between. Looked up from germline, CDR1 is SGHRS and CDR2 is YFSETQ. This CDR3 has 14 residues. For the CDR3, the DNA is TGCGCCAGCAGCTTGGAAGCCCATGAGGAAAAACTGTTTTTT. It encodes CASSLEAHEEKLFF.

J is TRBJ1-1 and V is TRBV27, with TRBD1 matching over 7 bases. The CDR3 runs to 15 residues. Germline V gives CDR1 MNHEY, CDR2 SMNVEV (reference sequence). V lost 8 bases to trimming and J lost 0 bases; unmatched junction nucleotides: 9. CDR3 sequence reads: CASEARDSLNTEAFF. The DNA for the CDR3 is TGTGCCAGCGAGGCCCGGGACAGCTTGAACACTGAAGCTTTCTTT.

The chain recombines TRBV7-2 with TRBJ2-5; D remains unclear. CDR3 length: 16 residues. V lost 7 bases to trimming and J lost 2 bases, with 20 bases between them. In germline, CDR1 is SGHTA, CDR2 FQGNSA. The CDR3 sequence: CASNLIAFGLQETQYF. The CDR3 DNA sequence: TGTGCCAGCAACCTGATTGCCTTTGGGCTTCAAGAGACCCAGTACTTC.

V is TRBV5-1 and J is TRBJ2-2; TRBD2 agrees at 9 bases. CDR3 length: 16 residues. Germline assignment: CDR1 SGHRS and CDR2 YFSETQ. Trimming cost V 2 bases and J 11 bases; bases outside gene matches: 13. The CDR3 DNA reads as TGCGCCAGCAGCTTAAGCTTACTAGCGGGTGACCATGAGCTGTTTTTT. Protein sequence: CASSLSLLAGDHELFF. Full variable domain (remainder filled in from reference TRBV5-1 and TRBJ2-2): KAGVTQTPRYLIKTRGQQVTLSCSPISGHRSVSWYQQTPGQGLQFLFEYFSETQRNKGNFPGRFSGRQFSNSRSEMNVSTLELGDSALYLCASSLSLLAGDHELFFGEGSRLTVL.

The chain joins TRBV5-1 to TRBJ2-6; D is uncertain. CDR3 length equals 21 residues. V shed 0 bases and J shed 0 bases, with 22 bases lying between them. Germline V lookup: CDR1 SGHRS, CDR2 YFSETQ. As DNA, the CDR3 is TGCGCCAGCAGCTTGGGTCCAAACTCTAAAATCAGAACCTCTGGGGCCAACGTCCTGACTTTC. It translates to CASSLGPNSKIRTSGANVLTF.

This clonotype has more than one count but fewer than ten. The CDR3 region has the DNA TGTGCCACCAGCAGAGATCGCTCGAGCGGGAGGGCCTTCTTCTACAATGAGCAGTTCTTC. Residues: CATSRDRSSGRAFFYNEQFF. V and J are TRBV15 and TRBJ2-1; 10 positions agree with TRBD2. Trimming took 0 bases from V and 3 from J; bases not matched to a gene: 14. CDR3 length: 20 residues. Germline CDR1 is LNHNV and CDR2 is YYDKDF (reference sequence). Together with reference TRBV15 and TRBJ2-1, the CDR3 gives the full variable domain: DAMVIQNPRYQVTQFGKPVTLSCSQTLNHNVMYWYQQKSSQAPKLLFHYYDKDFNNEADTPDNFQSRRPNTSFCFLDIRSPGLGDTAMYLCATSRDRSSGRAFFYNEQFFGPGTRLTVL.

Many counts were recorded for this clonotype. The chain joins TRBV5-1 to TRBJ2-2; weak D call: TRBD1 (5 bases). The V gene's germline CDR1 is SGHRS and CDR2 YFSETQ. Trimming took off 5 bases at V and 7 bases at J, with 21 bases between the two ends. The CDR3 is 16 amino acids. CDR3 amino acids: CASSKLLTGSRGELFF. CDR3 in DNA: TGCGCCAGCAGTAAACTCTTAACAGGATCGCGCGGGGAGCTGTTTTTT.

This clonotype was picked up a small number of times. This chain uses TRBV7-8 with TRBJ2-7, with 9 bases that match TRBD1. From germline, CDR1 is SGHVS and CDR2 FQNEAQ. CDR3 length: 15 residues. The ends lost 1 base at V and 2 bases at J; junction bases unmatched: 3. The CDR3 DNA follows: TGTGCCAGCAGCTTAGTGGGACAGGGAACCTACGAGCAGTACTTC. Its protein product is CASSLVGQGTYEQYF.

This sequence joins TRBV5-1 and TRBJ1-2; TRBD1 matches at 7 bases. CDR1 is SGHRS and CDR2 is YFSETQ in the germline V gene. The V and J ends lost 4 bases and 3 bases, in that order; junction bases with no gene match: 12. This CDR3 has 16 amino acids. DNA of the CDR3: TGCGCCAGCAGCATAACACAGGGGCTTCGGGACTATGGCTACACCTTC. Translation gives CASSITQGLRDYGYTF.

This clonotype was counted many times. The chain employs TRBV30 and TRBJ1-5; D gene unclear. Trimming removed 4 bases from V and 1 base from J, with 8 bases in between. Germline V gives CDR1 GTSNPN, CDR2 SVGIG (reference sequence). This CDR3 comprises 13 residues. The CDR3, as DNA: TGTGCCTGGAAGTTCGGAAGCAATCAGCCCCAGCATTTT. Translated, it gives CAWKFGSNQPQHF. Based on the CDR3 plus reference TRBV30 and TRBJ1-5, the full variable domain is SQTIHQWPATLVQPVGSPLSLECTVEGTSNPNLYWYRQAAGRGLQLLFYSVGIGQISSEVPQNLSASRPQDRQFILSSKKLLLSDSGFYLCAWKFGSNQPQHFGDGTRLSIL.

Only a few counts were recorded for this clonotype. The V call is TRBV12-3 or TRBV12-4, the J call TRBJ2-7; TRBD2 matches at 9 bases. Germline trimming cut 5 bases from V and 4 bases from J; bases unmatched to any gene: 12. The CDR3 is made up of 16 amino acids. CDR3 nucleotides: TGTGCCAGCAGTCCCACATTAGCGGGAGTGGGATACGAGCAGTACTTC. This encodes CASSPTLAGVGYEQYF.

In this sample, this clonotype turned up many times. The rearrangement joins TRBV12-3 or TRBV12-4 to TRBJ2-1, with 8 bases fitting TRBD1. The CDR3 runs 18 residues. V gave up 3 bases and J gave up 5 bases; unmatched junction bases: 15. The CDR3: CASSFYPSTGDEDNEQFF. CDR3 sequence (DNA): TGTGCCAGCAGTTTTTACCCTTCGACAGGGGACGAAGACAATGAGCAGTTCTTC.